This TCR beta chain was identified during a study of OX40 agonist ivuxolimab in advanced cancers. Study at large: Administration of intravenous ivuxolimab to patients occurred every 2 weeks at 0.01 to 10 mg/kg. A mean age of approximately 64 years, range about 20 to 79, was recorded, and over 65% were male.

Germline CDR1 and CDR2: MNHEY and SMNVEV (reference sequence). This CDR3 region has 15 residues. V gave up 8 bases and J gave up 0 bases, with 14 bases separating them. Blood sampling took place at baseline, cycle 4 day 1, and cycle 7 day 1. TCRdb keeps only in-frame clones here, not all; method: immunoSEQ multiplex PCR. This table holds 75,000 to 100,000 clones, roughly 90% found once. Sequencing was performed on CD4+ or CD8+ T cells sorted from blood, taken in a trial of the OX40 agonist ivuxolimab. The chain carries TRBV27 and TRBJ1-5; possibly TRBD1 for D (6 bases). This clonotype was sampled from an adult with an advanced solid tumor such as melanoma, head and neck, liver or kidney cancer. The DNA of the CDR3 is TGTGCCAGCGCAACCGGGACATTTAGCAATCAGCCCCAGCATTTT. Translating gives CASATGTFSNQPQHF.